Listed here is a single TCR beta chain. Its specificity is not known. PCR employed 60 Vbeta and 13 Jbeta primers. The assay was immunoSEQ multiplex PCR, and TCRdb's table has in-frame clones only and misses some. The table records 170,000 or so clones, more than 80% of them present only once. These data belong to a study of cytomegalovirus exposure and HLA in healthy donors. Study-wide results and caveats: Later analysis suggested most CMV-associated TCR beta chains were HLA-restricted.

Those who donated were healthy bone marrow donors. Donors were ostensibly healthy at sampling, although undocumented immune exposures were probable. This TCR came from a man younger than 30 in good health and CMV-seronegative. The specimen sequenced was PBMCs.

DNA for the CDR3: TGTGCCAGCAGCGCAGGGGGCATGATTTTAGATACGCAGTATTTT. Translating it yields CASSAGGMILDTQYF. The chain couples TRBV7-3 to TRBJ2-3, with 8 positions matching TRBD1. The CDR3 sequence is 15 residues long. The junction had 9 bases not matched to a gene; V was cut back by 5 bases and J by 5 bases. The germline V gene has CDR1 SGHTA and CDR2 FQGTGA.